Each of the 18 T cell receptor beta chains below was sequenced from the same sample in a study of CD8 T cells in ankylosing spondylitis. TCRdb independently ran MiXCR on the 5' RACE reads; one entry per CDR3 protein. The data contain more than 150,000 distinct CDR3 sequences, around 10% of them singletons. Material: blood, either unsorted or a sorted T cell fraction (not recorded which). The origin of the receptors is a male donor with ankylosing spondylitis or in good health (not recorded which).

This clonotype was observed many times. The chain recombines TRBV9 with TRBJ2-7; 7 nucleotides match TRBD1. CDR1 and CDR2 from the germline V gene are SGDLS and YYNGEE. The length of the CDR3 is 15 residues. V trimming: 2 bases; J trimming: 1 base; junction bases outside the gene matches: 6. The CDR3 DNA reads TGTGCCAGCAGCGTTTCCGGGACAGAATCCTACGAGCAGTACTTC. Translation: CASSVSGTESYEQYF.

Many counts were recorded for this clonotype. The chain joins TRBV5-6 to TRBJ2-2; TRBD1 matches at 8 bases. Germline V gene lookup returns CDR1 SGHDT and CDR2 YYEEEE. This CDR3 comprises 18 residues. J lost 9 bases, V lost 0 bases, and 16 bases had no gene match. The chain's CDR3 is CASSLAIAGGPKDWELFF. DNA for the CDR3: TGTGCCAGCAGCTTGGCGATAGCAGGGGGCCCGAAGGATTGGGAGCTGTTTTTT.

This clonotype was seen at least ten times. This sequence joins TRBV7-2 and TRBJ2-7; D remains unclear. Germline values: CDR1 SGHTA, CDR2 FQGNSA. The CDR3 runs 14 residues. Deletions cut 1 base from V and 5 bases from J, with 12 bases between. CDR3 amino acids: CASSLGPAGNEQYF. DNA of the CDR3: TGTGCCAGCAGCTTAGGGCCCGCTGGCAACGAGCAGTACTTC.

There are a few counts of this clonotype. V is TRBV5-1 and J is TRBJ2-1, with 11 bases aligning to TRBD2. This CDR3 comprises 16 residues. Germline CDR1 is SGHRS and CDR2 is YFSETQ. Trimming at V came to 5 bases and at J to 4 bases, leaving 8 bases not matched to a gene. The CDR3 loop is CASSFGLAGSYNEQFF. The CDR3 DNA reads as TGCGCCAGCAGTTTTGGACTAGCGGGTTCTTACAATGAGCAGTTCTTC.

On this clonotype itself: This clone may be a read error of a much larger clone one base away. CDR3 DNA: TGTGCCAGCAGCTTGCGGCTAGGGGTGAACACTGAAGTTTTCTTT. Its protein is CASSLRLGVNTEVFF. This sequence joins TRBV5-6 and TRBJ1-1; a possible D gene is TRBD1 (5 bases). Germline CDR1 SGHDT, CDR2 YYEEEE. CDR3 size: 15 residues.

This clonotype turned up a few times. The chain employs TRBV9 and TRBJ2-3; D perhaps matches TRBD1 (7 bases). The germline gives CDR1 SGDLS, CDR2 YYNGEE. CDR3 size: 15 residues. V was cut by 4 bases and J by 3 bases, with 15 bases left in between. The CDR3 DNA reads TGTGCCAGCAGCCCAGGGGGGACTCCTACAGATACGCAGTATTTT. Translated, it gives CASSPGGTPTDTQYF.

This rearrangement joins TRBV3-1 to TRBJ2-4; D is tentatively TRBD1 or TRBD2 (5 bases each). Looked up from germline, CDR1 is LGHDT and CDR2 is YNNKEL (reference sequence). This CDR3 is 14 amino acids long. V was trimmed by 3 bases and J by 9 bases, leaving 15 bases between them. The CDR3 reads CASSHSGQKGIQYF. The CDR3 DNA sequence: TGTGCCAGCAGCCATTCGGGGCAAAAAGGCATTCAGTACTTC.

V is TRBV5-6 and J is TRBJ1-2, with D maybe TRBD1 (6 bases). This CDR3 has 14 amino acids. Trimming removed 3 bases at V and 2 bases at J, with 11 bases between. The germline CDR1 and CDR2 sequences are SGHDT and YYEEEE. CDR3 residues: CASSSSGVNYGYTF. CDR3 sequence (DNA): TGTGCCAGCAGCTCATCAGGGGTGAACTATGGCTACACCTTC.

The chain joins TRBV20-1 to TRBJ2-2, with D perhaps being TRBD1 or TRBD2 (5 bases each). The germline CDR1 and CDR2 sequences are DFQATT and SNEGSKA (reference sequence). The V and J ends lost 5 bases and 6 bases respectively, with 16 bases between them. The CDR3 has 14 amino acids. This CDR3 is CSAPQDGAAGELFF. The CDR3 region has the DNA TGCAGTGCTCCCCAGGACGGGGCCGCCGGGGAGCTGTTTTTT.

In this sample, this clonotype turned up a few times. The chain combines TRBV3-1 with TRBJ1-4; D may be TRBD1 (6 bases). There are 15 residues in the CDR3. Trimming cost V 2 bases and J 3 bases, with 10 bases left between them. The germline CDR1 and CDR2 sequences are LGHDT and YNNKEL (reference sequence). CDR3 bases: TGTGCCAGCAGCCAAAGGGGGGTTGCTAATGAAAAACTGTTTTTT. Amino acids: CASSQRGVANEKLFF.

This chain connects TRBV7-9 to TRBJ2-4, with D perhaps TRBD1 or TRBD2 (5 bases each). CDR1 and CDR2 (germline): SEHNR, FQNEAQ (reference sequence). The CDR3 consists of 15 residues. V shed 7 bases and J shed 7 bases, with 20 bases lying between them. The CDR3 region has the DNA TGTGCCAGCACCCTTGCCTCCGGGACCATGAACATTCAGTACTTC. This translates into CASTLASGTMNIQYF.

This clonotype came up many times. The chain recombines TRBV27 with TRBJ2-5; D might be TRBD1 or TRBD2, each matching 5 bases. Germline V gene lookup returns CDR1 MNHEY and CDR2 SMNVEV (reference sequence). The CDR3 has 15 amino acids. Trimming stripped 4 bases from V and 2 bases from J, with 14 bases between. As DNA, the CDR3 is TGTGCCAGCAGTTCTCCGGGACGGTCACAAGAGACCCAGTACTTC. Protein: CASSSPGRSQETQYF.

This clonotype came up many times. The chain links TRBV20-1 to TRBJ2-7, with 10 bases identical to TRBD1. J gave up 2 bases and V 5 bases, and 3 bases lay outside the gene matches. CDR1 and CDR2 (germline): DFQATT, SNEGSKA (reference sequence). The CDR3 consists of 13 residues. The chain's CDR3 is CSAYGTGAYEQYF. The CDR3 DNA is TGCAGTGCTTACGGGACAGGGGCCTACGAGCAGTACTTC.

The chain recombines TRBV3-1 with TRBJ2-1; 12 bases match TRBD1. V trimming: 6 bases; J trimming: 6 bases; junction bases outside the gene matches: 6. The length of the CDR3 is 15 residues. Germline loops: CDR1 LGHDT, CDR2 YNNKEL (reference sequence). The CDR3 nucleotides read TGTGCCAGCAGTTCCGGGACAGGGGGCTTCAATGAGCAGTTCTTC. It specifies CASSSGTGGFNEQFF.

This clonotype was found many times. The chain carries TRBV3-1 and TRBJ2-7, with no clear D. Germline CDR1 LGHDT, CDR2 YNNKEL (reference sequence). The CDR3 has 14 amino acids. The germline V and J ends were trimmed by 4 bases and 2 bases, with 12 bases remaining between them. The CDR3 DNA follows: TGTGCCAGCAGCCGCACCGCCATCGCCTACGAGCAGTACTTC. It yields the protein CASSRTAIAYEQYF.

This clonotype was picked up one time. The CDR3 reads CFSAGAPGDYGYTF. The DNA of the CDR3 is TGCTTCTCGGCCGGGGCTCCAGGCGACTATGGCTACACCTTC. The rearrangement uses TRBV20-1 and TRBJ1-2; a possible D gene is TRBD1 (5 bases). The germline V gene has CDR1 DFQATT and CDR2 SNEGSKA (reference sequence). This CDR3 is built from 14 residues.

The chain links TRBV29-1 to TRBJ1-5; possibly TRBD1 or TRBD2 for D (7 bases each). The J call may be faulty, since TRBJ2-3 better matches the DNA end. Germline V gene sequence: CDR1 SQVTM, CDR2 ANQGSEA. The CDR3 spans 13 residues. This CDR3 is CSVAAGGDQPQYF. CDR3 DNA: TGCAGCGTTGCGGCAGGGGGGGATCAGCCCCAGTATTTT.

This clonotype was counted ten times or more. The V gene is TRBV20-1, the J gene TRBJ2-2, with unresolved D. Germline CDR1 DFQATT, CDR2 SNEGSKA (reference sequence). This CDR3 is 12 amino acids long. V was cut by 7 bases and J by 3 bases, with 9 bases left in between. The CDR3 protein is CSVLGDTGELFF. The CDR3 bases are TGCAGTGTCCTGGGTGACACCGGGGAGCTGTTTTTT.